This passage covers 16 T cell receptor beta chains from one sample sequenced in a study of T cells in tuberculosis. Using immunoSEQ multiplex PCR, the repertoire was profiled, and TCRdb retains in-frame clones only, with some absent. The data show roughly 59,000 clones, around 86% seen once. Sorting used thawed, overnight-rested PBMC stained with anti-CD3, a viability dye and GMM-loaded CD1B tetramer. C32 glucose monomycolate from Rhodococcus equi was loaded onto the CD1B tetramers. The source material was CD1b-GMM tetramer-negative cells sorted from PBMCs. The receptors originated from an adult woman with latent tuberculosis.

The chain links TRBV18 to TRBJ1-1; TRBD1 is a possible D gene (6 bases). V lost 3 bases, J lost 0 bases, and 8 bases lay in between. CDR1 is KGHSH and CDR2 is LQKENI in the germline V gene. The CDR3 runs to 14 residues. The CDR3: CASSPGQLNTEAFF. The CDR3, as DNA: TGTGCCAGCTCACCCGGACAGTTGAACACTGAAGCTTTCTTT.

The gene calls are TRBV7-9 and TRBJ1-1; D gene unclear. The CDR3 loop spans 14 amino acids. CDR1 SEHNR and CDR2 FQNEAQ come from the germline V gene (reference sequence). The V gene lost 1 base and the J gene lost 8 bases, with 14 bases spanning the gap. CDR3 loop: CASSLGGNVREAFF. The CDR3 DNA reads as TGTGCCAGCAGCTTAGGAGGGAACGTTCGCGAAGCTTTCTTT. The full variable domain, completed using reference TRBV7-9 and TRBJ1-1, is DTGVSQNPRHKITKRGQNVTFRCDPISEHNRLYWYRQTLGQGPEFLTYFQNEAQLEKSRLLSDRFSAERPKGSFSTLEIQRTEQGDSAMYLCASSLGGNVREAFFGQGTRLTVV.

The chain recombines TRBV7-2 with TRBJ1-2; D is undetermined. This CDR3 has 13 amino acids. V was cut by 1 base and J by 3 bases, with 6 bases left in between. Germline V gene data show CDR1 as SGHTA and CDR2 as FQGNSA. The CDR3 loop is CASSLDGDYGYTF. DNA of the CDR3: TGTGCCAGCAGCTTAGACGGGGACTATGGCTACACCTTC.

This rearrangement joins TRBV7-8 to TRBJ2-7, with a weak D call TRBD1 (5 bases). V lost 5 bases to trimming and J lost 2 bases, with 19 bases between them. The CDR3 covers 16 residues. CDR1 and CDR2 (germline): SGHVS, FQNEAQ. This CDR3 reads CASSPLRGRAAYEQYF. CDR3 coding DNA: TGTGCCAGCAGCCCTTTAAGGGGAAGGGCTGCCTACGAGCAGTACTTC.

Here the CDR3 reads CASSFSSGANVLTF. The CDR3 DNA follows: TGTGCCAGCAGCTTCAGCTCTGGGGCCAACGTCCTGACTTTC. The chain combines TRBV5-5 with TRBJ2-6; no definite D call. Trimming left V 2 bases short and J 0 bases short, with 3 bases between. Germline V gene sequence: CDR1 SGHKS, CDR2 YYEKEE (reference sequence). The CDR3 is 14 amino acids.

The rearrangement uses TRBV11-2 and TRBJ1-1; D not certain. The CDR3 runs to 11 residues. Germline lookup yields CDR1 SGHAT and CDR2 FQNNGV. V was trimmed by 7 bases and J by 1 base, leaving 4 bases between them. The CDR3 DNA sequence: TGTGCCAGCAAAGCGAACACTGAAGCTTTCTTT. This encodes CASKANTEAFF.

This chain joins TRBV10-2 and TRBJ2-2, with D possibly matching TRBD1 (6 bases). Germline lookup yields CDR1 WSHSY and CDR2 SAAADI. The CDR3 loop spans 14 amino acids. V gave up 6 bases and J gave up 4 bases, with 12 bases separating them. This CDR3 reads CASRPRGSTGELFF. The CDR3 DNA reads TGCGCCAGCAGACCCAGGGGAAGCACCGGGGAGCTGTTTTTT.

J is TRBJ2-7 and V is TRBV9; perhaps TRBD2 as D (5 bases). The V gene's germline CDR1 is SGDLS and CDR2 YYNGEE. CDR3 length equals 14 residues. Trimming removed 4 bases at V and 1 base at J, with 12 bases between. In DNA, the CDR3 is TGTGCCAGCAGCCCCAGCGGAGGATCCTACGAGCAGTACTTC. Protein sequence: CASSPSGGSYEQYF. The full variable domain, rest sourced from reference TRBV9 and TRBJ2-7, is DSGVTQTPKHLITATGQRVTLRCSPRSGDLSVYWYQQSLDQGLQFLIQYYNGEERAKGNILERFSAQQFPDLHSELNLSSLELGDSALYFCASSPSGGSYEQYFGPGTRLTVT.

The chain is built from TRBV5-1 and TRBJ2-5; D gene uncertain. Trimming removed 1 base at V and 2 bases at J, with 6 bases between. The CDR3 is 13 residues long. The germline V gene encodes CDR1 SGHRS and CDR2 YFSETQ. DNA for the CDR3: TGCGCCAGCAGCTTGTTTTCACAAGAGACCCAGTACTTC. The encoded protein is CASSLFSQETQYF.

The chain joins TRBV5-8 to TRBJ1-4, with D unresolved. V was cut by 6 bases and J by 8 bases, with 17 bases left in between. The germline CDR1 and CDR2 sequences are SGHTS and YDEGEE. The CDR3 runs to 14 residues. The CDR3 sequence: CASIPLGEEEKLFF. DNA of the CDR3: TGTGCCAGCATTCCCCTGGGTGAGGAAGAAAAACTGTTTTTT.

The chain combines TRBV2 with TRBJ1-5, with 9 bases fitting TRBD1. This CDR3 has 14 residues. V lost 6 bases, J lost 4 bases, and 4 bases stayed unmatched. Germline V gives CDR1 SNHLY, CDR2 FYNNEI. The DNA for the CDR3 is TGTGCCAGCAGGGGGACAGGGCAAAATCAGCCCCAGCATTTT. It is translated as CASRGTGQNQPQHF.

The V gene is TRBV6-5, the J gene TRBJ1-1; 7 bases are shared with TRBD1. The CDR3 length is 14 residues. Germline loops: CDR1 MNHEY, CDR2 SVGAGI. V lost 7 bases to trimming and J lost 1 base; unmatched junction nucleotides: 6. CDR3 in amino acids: CASITGAGNTEAFF. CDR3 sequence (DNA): TGTGCCAGCATTACAGGGGCGGGGAACACTGAAGCTTTCTTT.

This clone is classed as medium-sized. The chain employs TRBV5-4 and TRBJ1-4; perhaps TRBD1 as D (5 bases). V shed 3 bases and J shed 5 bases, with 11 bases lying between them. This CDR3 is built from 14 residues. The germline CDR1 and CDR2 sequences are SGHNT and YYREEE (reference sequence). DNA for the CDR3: TGTGCCAGCAGCTCCCCGACAGACAATGAAAAACTGTTTTTT. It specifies CASSSPTDNEKLFF.

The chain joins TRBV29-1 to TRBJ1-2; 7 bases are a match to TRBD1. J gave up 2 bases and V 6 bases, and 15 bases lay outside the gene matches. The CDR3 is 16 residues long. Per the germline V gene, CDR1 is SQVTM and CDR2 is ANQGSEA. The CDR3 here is CSVRIPTGTANYGYTF. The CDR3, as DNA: TGCAGCGTCCGCATTCCAACTGGGACAGCAAACTATGGCTACACCTTC.

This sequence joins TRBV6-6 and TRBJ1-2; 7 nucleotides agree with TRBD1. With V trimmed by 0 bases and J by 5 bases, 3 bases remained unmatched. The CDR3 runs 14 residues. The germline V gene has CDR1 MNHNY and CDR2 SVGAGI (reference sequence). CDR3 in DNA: TGTGCCAGCAGTTACTCTGGGGACAGATATGGCTACACCTTC. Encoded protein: CASSYSGDRYGYTF.

The CDR3 coding sequence is TGTGCCTGGAGTGTACGGGGGGAAAGTGGTTGGAGGTACAATTCACCCCTCCACTTT. Translating gives CAWSVRGESGWRYNSPLHF. The chain links TRBV30 to TRBJ1-6; D is possibly TRBD1 (5 bases). The CDR3 length is 19 residues. The germline gives CDR1 GTSNPN, CDR2 SVGIG (reference sequence). V was trimmed by 0 bases and J by 7 bases, leaving 25 bases between them. Drawing the rest from reference TRBV30 and TRBJ1-6, the complete variable domain is SQTIHQWPATLVQPVGSPLSLECTVEGTSNPNLYWYRQAAGRGLQLLFYSVGIGQISSEVPQNLSASRPQDRQFILSSKKLLLSDSGFYLCAWSVRGESGWRYNSPLHFGNGTRLTVT.